This entry lists 7 T cell receptor beta chains sequenced from one sample in a study of tumor-infiltrating lymphocytes in primary liver carcinoma. cDNA specific to TCR beta was made from about 550 ng of total RNA, with a constant-region primer employed for priming. Nested multiplex PCR, run for three rounds with slightly modified ARM-PCR, yielded TCR beta libraries. The opening two PCR rounds, roughly 11 cycles each, paired TRBV1-TRBV30 forward primers with a C-beta reverse primer. One entry per CDR3 protein, called by TCRdb with MiXCR from the multiplex PCR reads. The sample lists about 300,000 distinct CDR3 sequences; around three fifths were seen once. The blood RNA (from unsorted whole blood) was obtained, and germline DNA was also extracted. Sequenced: peripheral blood. These receptors all come from a middle-aged man with primary liver carcinoma and hepatitis B virus infection.

In regard to this clonotype: A read error may explain this, as a much larger clone is one base away. The V call is TRBV29-1, the J call TRBJ2-1, with 7 positions matching TRBD1. The CDR3 spans 14 residues. After removal of 5 bases from V and 5 bases from J, the junction contained 9 bases not matched to a gene. CDR1 and CDR2 (germline): SQVTM, ANQGSEA. The CDR3 DNA reads as TGCAGCGTTACCATGACAGGGATAAACAATGAGCAGTTCTTC. Its protein product is CSVTMTGINNEQFF.

This clonotype was counted at least ten times. The CDR3 spells CASSQGRETQYF. For the CDR3, the DNA is TGTGCCAGCAGTCAGGGGAGAGAGACCCAGTACTTC. The chain uses TRBV12-3 or TRBV12-4 and TRBJ2-5, with TRBD1 as a possible D gene (6 bases). The CDR3 consists of 12 residues. V lost 5 bases and J 4 bases, leaving 8 bases between the germline ends.

This clonotype was recorded a few times. J is TRBJ2-7 and V is TRBV4-1, with TRBD2 matching 12 bases. This CDR3 contains 16 residues. CDR1 is MGHRA, CDR2 YSYEKL, per germline. The V gene end was trimmed by 2 bases and the J gene end by 2 bases; junction bases not matched to a gene: 4. The CDR3 reads CASSQRTSGVTYEQYF. CDR3 sequence (DNA): TGCGCCAGCAGCCAACGGACTAGCGGGGTTACCTACGAGCAGTACTTC.

Note on this clonotype: Given the absence of the conserved phenylalanine or tryptophan at the CDR3 end, a read error is likely. J is TRBJ2-7 and V is TRBV6-1; D gene ambiguous. The germline CDR1 and CDR2 sequences are MNHNS and SASEGT. The CDR3 loop spans 14 amino acids. V lost 10 bases and J 6 bases, leaving 22 bases between the germline ends. The CDR3 reads CAMPTNRLESEQYS. The CDR3 DNA follows: TGTGCCATGCCCACCAACCGTTTAGAGTCCGAGCAGTACTCC.

The gene calls are TRBV28 and TRBJ2-3, with a possible D match to TRBD1 (6 bases). The V gene lost 5 bases and the J gene lost 2 bases, with 14 bases spanning the gap. This CDR3 comprises 15 residues. Germline V gives CDR1 MDHEN, CDR2 SYDVKM. CDR3 residues: CASSPPQGHTDTQYF. For the CDR3, the DNA is TGTGCCAGCAGTCCTCCACAGGGACACACAGATACGCAGTATTTT.

This clonotype appeared many times. This sequence joins TRBV29-1 and TRBJ2-3; TRBD2 aligns across 9 bases. The CDR3 contains 13 residues. Germline V CDR1 and CDR2: SQVTM, ANQGSEA. V lost 7 bases and J lost 3; bases outside the gene matches: 5. The CDR3, as DNA: TGCAGCGGAGGCGGGGGGGCAACAGATACGCAGTATTTT. This translates into CSGGGGATDTQYF.

J is TRBJ2-1 and V is TRBV5-6; 14 bases are shared with TRBD2. V gave up 4 bases and J gave up 7 bases; unmatched junction bases: 1. The CDR3 consists of 14 residues. The germline CDR1 and CDR2 sequences are SGHDT and YYEEEE. CDR3 sequence: CASSRTSGRNEQFF. In DNA form, the CDR3 reads TGTGCCAGCAGCCGGACTAGCGGGAGGAATGAGCAGTTCTTC.